This entry is about one T cell receptor (beta chain). Its matching antigen is unknown. These data belong to a study of type 1 regulatory T cells. In the study overall: T-allo10 is a Tr1-enriched, alloantigen-specific CD4 T cell product made in vitro. The study's findings and limits: Compared with non-Tr1 cells, Tr1 cells showed a narrower TCR repertoire.

Each CDR3 protein gets one entry after TCRdb re-called the reads with MiXCR. The sample contains about 42,000 distinct CDR3 sequences, 9.5% to 15% of which appear only once. This CDR3 contains 15 residues. J lost 0 bases, V lost 7 bases, and 7 bases had no gene match. From germline, CDR1 is MNHEY and CDR2 SVGAGI. Sequenced material: cultured non-Tr1 T cells, either the whole culture or a sorted T cell fraction (not recorded which). This sequence was found in a human donor in good health. The gene calls are TRBV6-5 and TRBJ2-7; 9 positions agree with TRBD1. The CDR3 loop reads CASTRTGASSYEQYF. In nucleotides, the CDR3 is TGTGCCAGCACCAGGACAGGGGCCAGCTCCTACGAGCAGTACTTC.